This TCR gamma chain emerged from a study of gamma delta lymphoproliferative disorders and STAT genes. Across the study: Each gamma-chain library started from at least 50 ng of genomic DNA, using the LymphoTrack Dx TCRG Assay.

By sample fraction, this clone is medium-sized. J was trimmed by 0 bases and V by 2 bases; bases with no gene match: 4. CDR3 length: 15 residues. TCRdb called clones anew from the multiplex PCR reads with CATT. The table lists 2,000 or so gamma-chain clones, about 11% of them singletons, with around four fifths in the top ten. Sequencing used genomic DNA taken from PBMCs of patients and controls. The clonotype was recovered from a human donor with gamma-delta T-cell large granular lymphocyte leukemia. V is TRGV11 and J is TRGJ1 or TRGJ2. The J gene is not listed in TCRdb, so it was assigned here from a DNA match to germline. TRGV11 counts as an open reading frame of uncertain function. The material sequenced was blood. The CDR3 protein is CACWIRPENYYKKLF. The CDR3 DNA sequence: TGTGCCTGCTGGATTAGGCCTGAGAATTATTATAAGAAACTCTTT.